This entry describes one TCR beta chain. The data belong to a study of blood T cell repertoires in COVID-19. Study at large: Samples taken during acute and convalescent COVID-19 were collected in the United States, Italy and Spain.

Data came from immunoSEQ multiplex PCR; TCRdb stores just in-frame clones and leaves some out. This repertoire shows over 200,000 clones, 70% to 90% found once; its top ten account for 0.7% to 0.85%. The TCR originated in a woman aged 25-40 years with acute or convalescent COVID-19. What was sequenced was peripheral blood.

The CDR3, as DNA: TGTGCCACCAGCAGAGGGACAGGGGTTATCAATGAGCAGTTCTTC. This sequence encodes CATSRGTGVINEQFF. V usage is TRBV15 and J usage is TRBJ2-1; 9 nucleotides agree with TRBD1. Germline V lookup: CDR1 LNHNV, CDR2 YYDKDF (reference sequence). The CDR3 is made up of 15 amino acids. Trimming took 1 base from V and 6 from J; bases not matched to a gene: 4.